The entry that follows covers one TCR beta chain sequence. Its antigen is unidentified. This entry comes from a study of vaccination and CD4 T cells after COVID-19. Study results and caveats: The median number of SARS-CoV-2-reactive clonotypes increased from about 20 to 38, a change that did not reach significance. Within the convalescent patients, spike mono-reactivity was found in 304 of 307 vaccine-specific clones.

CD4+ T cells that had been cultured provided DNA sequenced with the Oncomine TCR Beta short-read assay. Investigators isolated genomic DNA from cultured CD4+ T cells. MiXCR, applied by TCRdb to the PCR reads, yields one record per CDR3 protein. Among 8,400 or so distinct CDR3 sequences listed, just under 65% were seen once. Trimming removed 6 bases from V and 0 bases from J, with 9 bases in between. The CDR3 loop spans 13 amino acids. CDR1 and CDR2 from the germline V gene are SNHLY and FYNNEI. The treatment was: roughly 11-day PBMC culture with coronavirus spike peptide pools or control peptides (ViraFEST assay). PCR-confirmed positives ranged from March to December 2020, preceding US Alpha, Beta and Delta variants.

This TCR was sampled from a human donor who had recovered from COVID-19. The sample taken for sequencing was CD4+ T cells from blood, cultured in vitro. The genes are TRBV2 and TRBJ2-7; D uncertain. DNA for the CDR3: TGTGCCAGCAGGGTCGACATCTCCTACGAGCAGTACTTC. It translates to CASRVDISYEQYF.